This T cell receptor beta chain originates from a study of shared clonotypes between healthy human individuals. In the study overall: Donor ages ranged 18 to 49 years: a couple of women, a few men.

Turning to this clone: Its antigen remains unidentified.

Study-wide findings and caveats: It was anticipated that sequencing depth would influence how many clonotypes donors shared. Naive subsets, compared against memory subsets, generally had larger estimated richness values.

TCRdb keeps only in-frame clones here, not all; method: immunoSEQ multiplex PCR. The profile shows more than 80,000 clones, about two thirds of them singletons. Looked up from germline, CDR1 is LNHNV and CDR2 is YYDKDF (reference sequence). V shed 0 bases and J 0 bases; nucleotides not matched to a gene: 6. This CDR3 has 19 amino acids. The V call is TRBV15, the J call TRBJ2-2; 11 bases are shared with TRBD2. This sequence was found in a man aged 30 to 39 in good health. The sequenced sample consisted of memory CD8+ T cells sorted from blood. Documented subset: CD45RO+ cells pooled with CCR7-negative TemRA cells. DNA for the CDR3: TGTGCCACCAGCAGAGATCTGTTGGGACTAGCGGCGAACACCGGGGAGCTGTTTTTT. This encodes CATSRDLLGLAANTGELFF.